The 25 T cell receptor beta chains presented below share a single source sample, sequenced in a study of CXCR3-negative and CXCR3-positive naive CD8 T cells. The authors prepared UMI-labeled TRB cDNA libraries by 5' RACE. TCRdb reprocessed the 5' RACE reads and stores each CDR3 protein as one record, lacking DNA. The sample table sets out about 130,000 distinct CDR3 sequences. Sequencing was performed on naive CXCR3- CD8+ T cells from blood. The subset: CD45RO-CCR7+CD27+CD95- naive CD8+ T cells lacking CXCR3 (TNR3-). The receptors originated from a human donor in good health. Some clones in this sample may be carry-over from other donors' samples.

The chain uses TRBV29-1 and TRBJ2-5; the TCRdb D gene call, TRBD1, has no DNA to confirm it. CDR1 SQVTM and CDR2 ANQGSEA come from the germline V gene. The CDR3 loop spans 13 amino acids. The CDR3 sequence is CSVELGGEETQYF.

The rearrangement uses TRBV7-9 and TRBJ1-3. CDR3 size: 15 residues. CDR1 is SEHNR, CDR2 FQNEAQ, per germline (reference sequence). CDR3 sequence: CASSLWENSGNTIYF.

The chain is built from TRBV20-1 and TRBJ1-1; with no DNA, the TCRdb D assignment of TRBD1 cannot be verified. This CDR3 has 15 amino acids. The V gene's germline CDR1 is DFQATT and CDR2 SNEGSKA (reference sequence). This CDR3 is CSATSRDRANTEAFF.

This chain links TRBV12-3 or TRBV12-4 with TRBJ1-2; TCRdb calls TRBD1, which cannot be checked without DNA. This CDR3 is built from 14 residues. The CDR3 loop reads CASSLSGPGYGYTF.

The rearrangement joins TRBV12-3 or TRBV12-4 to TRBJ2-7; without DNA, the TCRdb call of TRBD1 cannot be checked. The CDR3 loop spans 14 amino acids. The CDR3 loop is CASSPSGQAYEQYF.

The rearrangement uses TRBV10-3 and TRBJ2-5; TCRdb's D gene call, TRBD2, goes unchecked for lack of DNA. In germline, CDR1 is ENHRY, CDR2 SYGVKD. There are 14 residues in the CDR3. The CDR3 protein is CAISEASAQETQYF.

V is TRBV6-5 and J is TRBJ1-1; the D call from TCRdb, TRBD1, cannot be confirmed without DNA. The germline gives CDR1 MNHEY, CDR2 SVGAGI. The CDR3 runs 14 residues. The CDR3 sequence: CASTPDGAVTEAFF.

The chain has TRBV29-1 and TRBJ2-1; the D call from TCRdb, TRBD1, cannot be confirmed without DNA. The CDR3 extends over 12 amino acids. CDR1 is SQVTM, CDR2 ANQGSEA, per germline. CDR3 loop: CSVRGGQVEQFF.

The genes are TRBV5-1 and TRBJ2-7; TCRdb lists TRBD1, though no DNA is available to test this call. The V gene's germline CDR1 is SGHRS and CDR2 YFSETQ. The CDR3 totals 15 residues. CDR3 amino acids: CASSFGTGIPYEQYF. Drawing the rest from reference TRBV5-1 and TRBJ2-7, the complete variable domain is KAGVTQTPRYLIKTRGQQVTLSCSPISGHRSVSWYQQTPGQGLQFLFEYFSETQRNKGNFPGRFSGRQFSNSRSEMNVSTLELGDSALYLCASSFGTGIPYEQYFGPGTRLTVT.

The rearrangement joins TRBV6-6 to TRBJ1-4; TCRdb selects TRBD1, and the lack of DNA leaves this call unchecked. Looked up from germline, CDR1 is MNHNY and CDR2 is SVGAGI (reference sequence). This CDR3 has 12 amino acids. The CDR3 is CASSYLLGRLFF.

The CDR3 spells CASSRAAGGPTYNEQFF. V usage is TRBV9 and J usage is TRBJ2-1; lacking DNA, the TRBD2 call made by TCRdb goes unchecked. Germline loops: CDR1 SGDLS, CDR2 YYNGEE. The CDR3 is 17 amino acids. Together with reference TRBV9 and TRBJ2-1, the CDR3 gives the full variable domain: DSGVTQTPKHLITATGQRVTLRCSPRSGDLSVYWYQQSLDQGLQFLIQYYNGEERAKGNILERFSAQQFPDLHSELNLSSLELGDSALYFCASSRAAGGPTYNEQFFGPGTRLTVL.

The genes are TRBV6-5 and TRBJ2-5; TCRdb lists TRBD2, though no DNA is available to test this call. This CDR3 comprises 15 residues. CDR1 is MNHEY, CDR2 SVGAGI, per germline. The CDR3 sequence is CASSFGLAVGETQYF.

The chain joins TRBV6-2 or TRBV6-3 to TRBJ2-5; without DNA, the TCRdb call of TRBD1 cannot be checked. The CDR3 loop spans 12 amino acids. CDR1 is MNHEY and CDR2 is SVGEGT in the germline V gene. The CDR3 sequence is CASSYRDNLPNF.

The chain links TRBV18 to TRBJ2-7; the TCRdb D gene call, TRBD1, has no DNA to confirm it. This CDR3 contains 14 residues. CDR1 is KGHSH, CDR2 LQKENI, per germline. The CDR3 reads CASSLETGSYEQYF.

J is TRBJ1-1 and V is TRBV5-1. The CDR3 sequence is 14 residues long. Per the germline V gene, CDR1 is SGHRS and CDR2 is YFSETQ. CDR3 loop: CASSFREMNTEAFF.

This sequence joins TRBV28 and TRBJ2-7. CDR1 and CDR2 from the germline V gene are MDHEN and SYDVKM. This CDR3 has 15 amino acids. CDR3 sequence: CASSFRGVSFYEQYF.

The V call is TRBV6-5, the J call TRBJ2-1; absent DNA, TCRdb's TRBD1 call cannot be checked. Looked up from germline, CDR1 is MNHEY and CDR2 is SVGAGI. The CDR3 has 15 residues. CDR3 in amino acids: CASSYSWTGDYEQFF.

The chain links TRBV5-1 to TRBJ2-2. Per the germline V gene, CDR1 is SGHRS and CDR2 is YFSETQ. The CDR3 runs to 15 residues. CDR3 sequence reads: CASSLNPANTGELFF.

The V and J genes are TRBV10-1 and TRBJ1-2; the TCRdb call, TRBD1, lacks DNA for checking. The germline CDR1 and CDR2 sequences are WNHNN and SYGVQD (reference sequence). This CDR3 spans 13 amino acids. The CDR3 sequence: CASSDGQVPSYTF.

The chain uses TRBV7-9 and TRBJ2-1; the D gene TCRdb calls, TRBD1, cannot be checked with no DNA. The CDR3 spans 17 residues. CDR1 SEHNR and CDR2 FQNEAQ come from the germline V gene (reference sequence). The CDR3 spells CASSLVIGTGPYNEQFF.

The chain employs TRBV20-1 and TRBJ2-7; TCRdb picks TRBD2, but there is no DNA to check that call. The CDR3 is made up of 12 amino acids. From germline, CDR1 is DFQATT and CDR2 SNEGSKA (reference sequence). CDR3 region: CSANEEGYEQYF.

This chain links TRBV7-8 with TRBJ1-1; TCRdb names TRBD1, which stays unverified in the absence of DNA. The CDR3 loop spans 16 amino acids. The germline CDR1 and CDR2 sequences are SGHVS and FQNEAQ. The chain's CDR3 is CASSLSPGSVGTEAFF. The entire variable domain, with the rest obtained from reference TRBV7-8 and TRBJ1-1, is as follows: GAGVSQSPRYKVAKRGQDVALRCDPISGHVSLFWYQQALGQGPEFLTYFQNEAQLDKSGLPSDRFFAERPEGSVSTLKIQRTQQEDSAVYLCASSLSPGSVGTEAFFGQGTRLTVV.

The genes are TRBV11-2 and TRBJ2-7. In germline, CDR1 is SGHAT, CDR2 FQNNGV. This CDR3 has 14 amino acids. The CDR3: CASSLGGGSYEQYF.

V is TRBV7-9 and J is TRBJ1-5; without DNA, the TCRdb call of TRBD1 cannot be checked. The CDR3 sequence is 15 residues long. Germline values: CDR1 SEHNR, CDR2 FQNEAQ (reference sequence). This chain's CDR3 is CASSLGTGPLWPQHF.

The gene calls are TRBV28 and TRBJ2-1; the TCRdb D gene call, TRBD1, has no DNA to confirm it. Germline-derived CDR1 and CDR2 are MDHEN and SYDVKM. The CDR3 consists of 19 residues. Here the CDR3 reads CASSRPPSAGTGVGNEQFF.